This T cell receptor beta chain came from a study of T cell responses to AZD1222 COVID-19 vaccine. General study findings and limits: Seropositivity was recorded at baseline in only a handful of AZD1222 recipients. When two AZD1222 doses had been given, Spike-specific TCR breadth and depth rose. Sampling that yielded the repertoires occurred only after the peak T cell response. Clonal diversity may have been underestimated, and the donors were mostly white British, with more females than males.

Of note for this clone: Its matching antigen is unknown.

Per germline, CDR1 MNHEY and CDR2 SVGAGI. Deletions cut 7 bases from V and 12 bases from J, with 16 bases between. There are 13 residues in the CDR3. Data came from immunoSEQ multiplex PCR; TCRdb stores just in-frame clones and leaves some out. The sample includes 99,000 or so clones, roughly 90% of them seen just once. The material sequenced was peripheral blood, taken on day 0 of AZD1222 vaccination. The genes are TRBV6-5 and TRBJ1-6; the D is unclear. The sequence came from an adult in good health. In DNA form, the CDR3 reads TGTGCCAGCACCCTTGAACCCGTCGTACCCCTCCACTTT. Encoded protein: CASTLEPVVPLHF.